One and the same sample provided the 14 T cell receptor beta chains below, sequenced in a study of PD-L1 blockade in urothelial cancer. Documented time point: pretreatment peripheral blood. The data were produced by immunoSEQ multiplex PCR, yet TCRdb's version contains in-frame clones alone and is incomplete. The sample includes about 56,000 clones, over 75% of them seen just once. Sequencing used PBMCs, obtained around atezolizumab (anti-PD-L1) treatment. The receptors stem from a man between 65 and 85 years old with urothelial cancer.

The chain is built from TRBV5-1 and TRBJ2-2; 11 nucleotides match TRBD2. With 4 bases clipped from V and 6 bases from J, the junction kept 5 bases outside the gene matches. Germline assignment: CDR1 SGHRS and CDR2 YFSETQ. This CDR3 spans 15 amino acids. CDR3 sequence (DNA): TGCGCCAGCAGCCCACTAGCGGGAGTGGCCGGGGAGCTGTTTTTT. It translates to CASSPLAGVAGELFF.

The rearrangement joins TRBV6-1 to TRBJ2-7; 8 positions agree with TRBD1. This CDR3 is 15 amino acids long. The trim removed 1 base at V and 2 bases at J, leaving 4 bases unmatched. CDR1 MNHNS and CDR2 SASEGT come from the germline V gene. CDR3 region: CASSEEGTGAYEQYF. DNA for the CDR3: TGTGCCAGCAGTGAAGAAGGGACAGGTGCCTACGAGCAGTACTTC.

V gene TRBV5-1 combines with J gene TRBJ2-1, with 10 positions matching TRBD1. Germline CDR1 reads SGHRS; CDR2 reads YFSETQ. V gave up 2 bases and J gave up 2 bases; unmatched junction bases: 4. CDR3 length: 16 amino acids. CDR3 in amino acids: CASSLMGQGTYNEQFF. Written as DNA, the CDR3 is TGCGCCAGCAGCTTAATGGGACAGGGGACCTACAATGAGCAGTTCTTC. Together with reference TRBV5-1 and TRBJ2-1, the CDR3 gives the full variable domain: KAGVTQTPRYLIKTRGQQVTLSCSPISGHRSVSWYQQTPGQGLQFLFEYFSETQRNKGNFPGRFSGRQFSNSRSEMNVSTLELGDSALYLCASSLMGQGTYNEQFFGPGTRLTVL.

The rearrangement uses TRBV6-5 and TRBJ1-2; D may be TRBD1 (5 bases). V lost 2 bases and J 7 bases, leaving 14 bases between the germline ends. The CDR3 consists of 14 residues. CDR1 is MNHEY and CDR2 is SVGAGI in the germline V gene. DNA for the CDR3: TGTGCCAGCAGTTACGGCGGGACTGACCCTGGCTACACCTTC. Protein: CASSYGGTDPGYTF.

DNA of the CDR3: TGTGCCAGCAGACCCCGACTAGCGGAGTATACAGATACGCAGTATTTT. Translating gives CASRPRLAEYTDTQYF. The chain links TRBV2 to TRBJ2-3; 9 nucleotides agree with TRBD2. The CDR3 contains 16 residues. The J segment lost 3 bases and the V segment lost 6 bases, leaving 10 bases of the junction unmatched. Germline assignment: CDR1 SNHLY and CDR2 FYNNEI.

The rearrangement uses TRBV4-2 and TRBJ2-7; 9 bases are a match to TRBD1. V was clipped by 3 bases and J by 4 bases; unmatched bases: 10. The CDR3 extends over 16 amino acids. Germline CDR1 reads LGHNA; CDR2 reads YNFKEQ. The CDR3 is CASSHRTGQGQYEQYF. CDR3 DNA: TGTGCCAGCAGCCACCGGACGGGACAGGGCCAATACGAGCAGTACTTC.

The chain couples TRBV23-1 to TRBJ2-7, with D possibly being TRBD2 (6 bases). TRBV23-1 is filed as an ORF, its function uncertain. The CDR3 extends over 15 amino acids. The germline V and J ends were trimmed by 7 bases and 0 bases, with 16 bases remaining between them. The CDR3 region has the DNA TGCGCCAGCACCTTAAATGGAGGGTACTCCTACGAGCAGTACTTC. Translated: CASTLNGGYSYEQYF.

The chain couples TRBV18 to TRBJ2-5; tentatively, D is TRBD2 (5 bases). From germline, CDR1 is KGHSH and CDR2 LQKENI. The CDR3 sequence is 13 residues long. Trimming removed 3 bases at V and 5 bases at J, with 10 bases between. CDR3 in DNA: TGTGCCAGCTCACCGAACGGGAAGGAGACCCAGTACTTC. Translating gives CASSPNGKETQYF.

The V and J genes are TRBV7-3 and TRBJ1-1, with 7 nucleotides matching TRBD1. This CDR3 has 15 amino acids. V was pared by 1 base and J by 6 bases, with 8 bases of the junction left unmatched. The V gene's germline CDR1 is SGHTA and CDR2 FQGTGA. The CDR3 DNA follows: TGTGCCAGCAGCTTAAATGCAGGGGGGATCTCTGAAGCTTTCTTT. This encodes CASSLNAGGISEAFF.

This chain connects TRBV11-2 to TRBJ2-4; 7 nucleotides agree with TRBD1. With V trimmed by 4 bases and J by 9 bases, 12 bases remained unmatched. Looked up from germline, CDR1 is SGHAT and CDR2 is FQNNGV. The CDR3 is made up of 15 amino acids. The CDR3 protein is CASSSRGRDIGIQYF. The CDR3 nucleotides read TGTGCCAGCAGCTCGAGGGGGCGCGATATTGGCATTCAGTACTTC. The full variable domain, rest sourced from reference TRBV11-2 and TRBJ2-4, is EAGVAQSPRYKIIEKRQSVAFWCNPISGHATLYWYQQILGQGPKLLIQFQNNGVVDDSQLPKDRFSAERLKGVDSTLKIQPAKLEDSAVYLCASSSRGRDIGIQYFGAGTRLSVL.

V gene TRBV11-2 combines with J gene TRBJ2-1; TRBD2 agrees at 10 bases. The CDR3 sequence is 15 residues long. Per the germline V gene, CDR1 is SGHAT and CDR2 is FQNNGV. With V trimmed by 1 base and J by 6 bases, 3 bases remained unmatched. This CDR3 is CASSLASGRGNEQFF. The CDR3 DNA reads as TGTGCCAGCAGCTTAGCCAGCGGGAGGGGCAATGAGCAGTTCTTC.

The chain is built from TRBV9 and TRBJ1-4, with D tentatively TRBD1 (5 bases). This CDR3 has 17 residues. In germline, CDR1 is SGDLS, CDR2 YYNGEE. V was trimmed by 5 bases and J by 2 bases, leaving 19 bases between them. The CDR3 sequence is CASSPKTSWGTNEKLFF. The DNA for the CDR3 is TGTGCCAGCAGTCCTAAAACCTCCTGGGGCACTAATGAAAAACTGTTTTTT.

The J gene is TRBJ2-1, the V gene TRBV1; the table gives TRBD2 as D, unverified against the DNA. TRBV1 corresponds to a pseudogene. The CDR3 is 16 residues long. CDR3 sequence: CTSSHPIGLVSNEQFF. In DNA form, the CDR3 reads TGCACCAGCAGCCATCCAATAGGTCTAGTAAGCAATGAGCAGTTCTTC.

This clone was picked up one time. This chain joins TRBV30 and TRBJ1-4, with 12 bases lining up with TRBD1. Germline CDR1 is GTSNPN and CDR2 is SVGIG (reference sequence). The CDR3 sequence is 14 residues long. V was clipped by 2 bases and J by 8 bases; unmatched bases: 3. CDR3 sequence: CAWSSGTGGEKLFF. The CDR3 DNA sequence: TGTGCCTGGAGTTCGGGGACAGGGGGCGAAAAACTGTTTTTT.